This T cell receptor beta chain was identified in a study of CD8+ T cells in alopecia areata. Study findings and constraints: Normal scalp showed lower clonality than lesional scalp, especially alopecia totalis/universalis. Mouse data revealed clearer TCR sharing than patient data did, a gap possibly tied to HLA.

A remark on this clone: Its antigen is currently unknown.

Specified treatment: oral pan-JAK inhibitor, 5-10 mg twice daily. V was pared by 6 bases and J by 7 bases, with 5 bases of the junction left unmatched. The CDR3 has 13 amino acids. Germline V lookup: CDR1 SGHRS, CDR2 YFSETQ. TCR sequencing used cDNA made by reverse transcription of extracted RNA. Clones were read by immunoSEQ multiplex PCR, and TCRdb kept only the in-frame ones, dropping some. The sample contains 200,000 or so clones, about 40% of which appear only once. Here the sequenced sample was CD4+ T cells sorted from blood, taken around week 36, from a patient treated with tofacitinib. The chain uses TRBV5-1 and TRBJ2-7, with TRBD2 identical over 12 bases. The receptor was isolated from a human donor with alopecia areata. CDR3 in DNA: TGCGCCAGCACCTGGGGACTAGCGGGTGAGCAGTACTTC. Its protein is CASTWGLAGEQYF.